This T cell receptor beta chain was identified during a study of T cell responses to AZD1222 COVID-19 vaccine. For this clone: The antigen is not known.

Study-wide points: Vaccine-associated CD4 TCRs spanned spike, dominant at 160-218 and 743-854. Females made up more of the donors, who were largely white British, and clonal diversity may have come out too low.

The ends were cut back, 0 bases at V and 8 bases at J, with 14 bases in the middle. CDR1 SGHRS and CDR2 YFSETQ come from the germline V gene. The CDR3 contains 15 residues. Generated by immunoSEQ multiplex PCR, the TCRdb table keeps only in-frame clones and is missing some. The repertoire holds tens of thousands of clones, with approximately 84% as singletons. J is TRBJ1-4 and V is TRBV5-1, with D uncertain. The clonotype comes from an adult in good health. Here the sequenced sample was peripheral blood, taken on day 0 of AZD1222 vaccination. CDR3 nucleotide sequence: TGCGCCAGCAGCTTGGAGGGCAGGTACGGAGAAAAACTGTTTTTT. Encoded protein: CASSLEGRYGEKLFF. The full variable domain, with the rest looked up from reference TRBV5-1 and TRBJ1-4, is KAGVTQTPRYLIKTRGQQVTLSCSPISGHRSVSWYQQTPGQGLQFLFEYFSETQRNKGNFPGRFSGRQFSNSRSEMNVSTLELGDSALYLCASSLEGRYGEKLFFGSGTQLSVL.